The rows below give T cell receptor beta chains drawn from one sample of a study of breast tumors, draining lymph nodes, adjacent tissues. TCRdb reanalysed the multiplex PCR reads using MiXCR and keeps one entry per CDR3 protein. The profile shows about 200,000 distinct CDR3 sequences, roughly 31% of them singletons. Sample: axillary lymph node tissue. Source of these receptors: a female donor with breast cancer. Some clones in this sample may be carry-over from other donors' samples. Each CDR3 is given with its conserved first and last residue. D genes are given only for firm matches. Not all rows give a size; the values are once, few, many and, for expanded clones, a class.

d_gene: NA
v_gene: TRBV30
j_gene: TRBJ1-3
abundance: many
CDR3nt: TGTGCCTGGAGTTTCTCTGGAAACACCATATATTTT
CDR3aa: CAWSFSGNTIYF

d_gene: TRBD2
v_gene: TRBV7-2
j_gene: TRBJ2-3
abundance: once
CDR3nt: TGTGCCAGCAGCTTAGAGTCTAGCGGGGCCCTTAGCACAGATACGCAGTATTTT
CDR3aa: CASSLESSGALSTDTQYF

d_gene: NA
v_gene: TRBV5-8
j_gene: TRBJ2-1
abundance: many
CDR3nt: TGTGCCAGCAGCCCTAGGAGGGGGAGCTCCTACAATGAGCAGTTCTTC
CDR3aa: CASSPRRGSSYNEQFF

d_gene: NA
v_gene: TRBV5-8
j_gene: TRBJ1-5
abundance: many
CDR3nt: TGTGCCAGCAGCAGGGGACGCTGGGGGACCCAGCATTTT
CDR3aa: CASSRGRWGTQHF

d_gene: TRBD2
v_gene: TRBV11-2
j_gene: TRBJ2-6
abundance: NA
CDR3nt: TGTGCCAGCAGCTTCGGGGGGGCCACCGTCCTGACTTTC
CDR3aa: CASSFGGATVLTF

d_gene: NA
v_gene: TRBV28
j_gene: TRBJ1-4
abundance: NA
CDR3nt: TGTGCCGGCAGCCCGGGGGACACTAATGAAAAGCTGTTTTTT
CDR3aa: CAGSPGDTNEKLFF

d_gene: NA
v_gene: TRBV7-2
j_gene: TRBJ2-2
abundance: NA
CDR3nt: TGTGCCAGCTCACCAAGGACGACAGAGCTGGTCTGGGAGCTGTTTTTT
CDR3aa: CASSPRTTELVWELFF

d_gene: NA
v_gene: TRBV19
j_gene: TRBJ2-2
abundance: NA
CDR3nt: TGTGCCAGTAACTGGGGCTGTGCGAACACCGGGGAGCTGTTTTTT
CDR3aa: CASNWGCANTGELFF

d_gene: TRBD2
v_gene: TRBV4-1
j_gene: TRBJ2-5
abundance: many
CDR3nt: TGCGCCAGCAGCCAAGGTACCGCCCGGACTAGGTCCCAAGAGACCCAGTACTTC
CDR3aa: CASSQGTARTRSQETQYF

d_gene: NA
v_gene: TRBV28
j_gene: TRBJ2-3
abundance: many
CDR3nt: TGTGCCAGCAGTTTATGGGGGGGTGGTGGAGATACGCAGTATTTT
CDR3aa: CASSLWGGGGDTQYF

d_gene: NA
v_gene: TRBV6-6
j_gene: TRBJ1-4
abundance: many
CDR3nt: TGTGCCAGCAGTTACGAGATAGGGAAACTGTTTTTT
CDR3aa: CASSYEIGKLFF

d_gene: NA
v_gene: TRBV5-1
j_gene: TRBJ2-1
abundance: many
CDR3nt: TGCGCCAGCAGCTCACAGGAGAGCGACGGCCGGGACAATGAGCAGTTCTTC
CDR3aa: CASSSQESDGRDNEQFF

d_gene: NA
v_gene: TRBV2
j_gene: TRBJ1-2
abundance: once
CDR3nt: TGTGCCAGCAGCTCTGACAGCTCTAGGGGTGGCTACACCTTC
CDR3aa: CASSSDSSRGGYTF

d_gene: TRBD1
v_gene: TRBV2
j_gene: TRBJ1-2
abundance: NA
CDR3nt: TGTGCCAGCAGTGAAGATCCAGGGGGCGGTCACACCTTC
CDR3aa: CASSEDPGGGHTF

d_gene: TRBD1
v_gene: TRBV19
j_gene: TRBJ2-5
abundance: many
CDR3nt: TGTGCCAGTATGGCCCTGGACAGGTCAGAGACCCAGTACTTC
CDR3aa: CASMALDRSETQYF

d_gene: NA
v_gene: TRBV28
j_gene: TRBJ2-5
abundance: NA
CDR3nt: TGTGCCAGCAGTTTAAACGAGCCGAGGACCCAGTACTTC
CDR3aa: CASSLNEPRTQYF

d_gene: NA
v_gene: TRBV10-3
j_gene: TRBJ1-2
abundance: many
CDR3nt: TGTGCCATCAGACAGGGTGCGGATGGCTACACCTTC
CDR3aa: CAIRQGADGYTF

d_gene: TRBD2
v_gene: TRBV9
j_gene: TRBJ2-1
abundance: many
CDR3nt: TGTGCCAGCAGCGTCGACACTAGCGGGGGGTACAATGAGCAGTTCTTC
CDR3aa: CASSVDTSGGYNEQFF

d_gene: NA
v_gene: TRBV7-2
j_gene: TRBJ1-2
abundance: many
CDR3nt: TGTGCCAGCAGCTTAGACGAGGTGACAGCGTATGGCTACACCTTC
CDR3aa: CASSLDEVTAYGYTF

d_gene: TRBD1
v_gene: TRBV29-1
j_gene: TRBJ1-2
abundance: many
CDR3nt: TGCAGCGTCGCAACGGGGACAGGGGGCGGGGGCTACACCTTC
CDR3aa: CSVATGTGGGGYTF

d_gene: NA
v_gene: TRBV30
j_gene: TRBJ1-3
abundance: few
CDR3nt: TGTGCCTGGAAGCGGGACCCACGAGGAAACACCATATATTTT
CDR3aa: CAWKRDPRGNTIYF

d_gene: NA
v_gene: TRBV9
j_gene: TRBJ2-1
abundance: many
CDR3nt: TGTGCCAGCAGCGTACCCGACGGGCGGAATGAGCAGTTCTTC
CDR3aa: CASSVPDGRNEQFF

d_gene: TRBD2
v_gene: TRBV29-1
j_gene: TRBJ2-7
abundance: NA
CDR3nt: TGCAGCGTTGGATGGCTGCGGGGGAATTCCTACGAGCAGTACTTC
CDR3aa: CSVGWLRGNSYEQYF

d_gene: TRBD1
v_gene: TRBV29-1
j_gene: TRBJ1-2
abundance: NA
CDR3nt: TGCAGCAGCCCGGTACAGGGGGCGGACTATGGCTACACCTTC
CDR3aa: CSSPVQGADYGYTF

d_gene: NA
v_gene: TRBV20-1
j_gene: TRBJ1-6
abundance: many
CDR3nt: TGCAGTGCTAGGCTATCTTTCGGGACGGGGAATTCACCCCTCCACTTT
CDR3aa: CSARLSFGTGNSPLHF

d_gene: TRBD2
v_gene: TRBV7-2
j_gene: TRBJ2-5
abundance: many
CDR3nt: TGTGCCAGCAGCTTAGAAGCGGGAGTATCAGAGACCCAGCACTTC
CDR3aa: CASSLEAGVSETQHF